Sequencing of this TCR beta chain was carried out in a study of T cells in Graves' hyperthyroidism and ophthalmopathy. Amplification of TCR beta CDR3 regions used RNA as the template. An initial round of RT-PCR targeting the TCR CDR3 relied on the HTBI primer set. MiXCR, applied by TCRdb to the multiplex PCR reads, yields one record per CDR3 protein. The sample has about 720,000 distinct CDR3 sequences; roughly 17% are singletons. There are many counts of this clonotype. Its antigen is unknown. Whole-study results and caveats: Blood samples included most of the expanded thyroid clonotypes exceeding 0.001.

Across 18 months, stable Graves' hyperthyroidism was marked by no progression to ophthalmopathy. Each patient was aged 18 to 65 and had newly diagnosed hyperthyroidism of under 2 months' duration. The PBMCs were taken from around 10 ml of fresh peripheral blood. Germline V gene lookup returns CDR1 SEHNR and CDR2 FQNEAQ (reference sequence). The length of the CDR3 is 15 residues. The ends lost 4 bases at V and 5 bases at J; junction bases unmatched: 9. This clonotype originated in a man younger than 30 with Graves' hyperthyroidism. The chain carries TRBV7-9 and TRBJ2-5, with TRBD1 identical over 8 bases. What was sequenced was blood. This CDR3 reads CASSSQGARKETQYF. The CDR3 nucleotides read TGTGCCAGCAGCTCGCAGGGGGCTCGTAAGGAGACCCAGTACTTC.